A single sample gave rise to the 10 T cell receptor beta chains below, sequenced in a study of T cell responses to AZD1222 COVID-19 vaccine. Data came from immunoSEQ multiplex PCR; TCRdb stores just in-frame clones and leaves some out. The sample has some 95,000 clones; roughly 90% are singletons. This sample comprised peripheral blood, obtained 28 days after the second AZD1222 dose. All receptors derive from an adult who received the AZD1222 COVID-19 vaccine.

In its sample, this clone was seen a few times. The V and J genes are TRBV7-2 and TRBJ1-1, with TRBD1 identical over 8 bases. Germline V gene lookup returns CDR1 SGHTA and CDR2 FQGNSA. Trimming at V came to 4 bases and at J to 4 bases, leaving 14 bases not matched to a gene. This CDR3 is built from 17 residues. CDR3 nucleotide sequence: TGTGCCAGCAGCTCATACCCCAGGGGGCGCGATATCACTGAAGCTTTCTTT. The encoded protein is CASSSYPRGRDITEAFF.

V and J are TRBV3-1 (or the pseudogene TRBV3-2) and TRBJ2-1, with 7 bases matching TRBD2. Germline V lookup: CDR1 LGHDT, CDR2 YNNKEL (reference sequence). This CDR3 contains 17 residues. After removal of 2 bases from V and 4 bases from J, the junction contained 11 bases not matched to a gene. The CDR3 sequence is CASSQWCGRARYNEQFF. The CDR3 nucleotides read TGTGCCAGCAGCCAATGGTGTGGGAGGGCCCGGTACAATGAGCAGTTCTTC.

V gene TRBV11-3 combines with J gene TRBJ2-1; TRBD1 matches at 7 bases. The CDR3 extends over 15 amino acids. The V gene's germline CDR1 is SGHNT and CDR2 YENEEA. Trimming cost V 5 bases and J 3 bases; bases outside gene matches: 7. CDR3 coding DNA: TGTGCCAGCAGCCAAACAGGGGTTCTCTACAATGAGCAGTTCTTC. It yields the protein CASSQTGVLYNEQFF.

The V and J genes are TRBV6-1 and TRBJ1-4; D is perhaps TRBD1 (6 bases). V lost 1 base to trimming and J lost 1 base, with 22 bases between them. CDR1 MNHNS and CDR2 SASEGT come from the germline V gene. This CDR3 comprises 20 residues. The CDR3 nucleotides are TGTGCCAGCAGTGAAGATTTTCCCGGGGGCAGGTTCCTAACTAATGAAAAACTGTTTTTT. Protein: CASSEDFPGGRFLTNEKLFF.

The V call is TRBV28, the J call TRBJ1-5, with D uncertain. The CDR3 has 12 residues. The ends were cut back, 6 bases at V and 7 bases at J, with 10 bases in the middle. From germline, CDR1 is MDHEN and CDR2 SYDVKM. DNA for the CDR3: TGTGCCAGCAGGCTTGCTACGCAGCCCCAGCATTTT. Translated: CASRLATQPQHF.

This chain links TRBV6-5 with TRBJ1-1; D possibly corresponds to TRBD1 (6 bases). Germline V gene data show CDR1 as MNHEY and CDR2 as SVGAGI. This CDR3 comprises 14 residues. V lost 0 bases and J 4 bases, leaving 9 bases between the germline ends. The CDR3 coding sequence is TGTGCCAGCAGTTACTCTTCAGGGGTCACTGAAGCTTTCTTT. The encoded protein is CASSYSSGVTEAFF.

This clone has just one count. The genes are TRBV5-6 and TRBJ1-2, with 7 bases identical to TRBD1. The V and J ends lost 3 bases and 4 bases, in that order; junction bases with no gene match: 6. This CDR3 has 14 amino acids. The germline V gene has CDR1 SGHDT and CDR2 YYEEEE. CDR3 DNA: TGTGCCAGCAGCTATCCGCCAGGGGGCTATGGCTACACCTTC. Protein: CASSYPPGGYGYTF. Together with reference TRBV5-6 and TRBJ1-2, the CDR3 gives the full variable domain: DAGVTQSPTHLIKTRGQQVTLRCSPKSGHDTVSWYQQALGQGPQFIFQYYEEEERQRGNFPDRFSGHQFPNYSSELNVNALLLGDSALYLCASSYPPGGYGYTFGSGTRLTVV.

The chain links TRBV5-4 to TRBJ2-3; TRBD1 matches 8 bases. This CDR3 region has 16 residues. The germline CDR1 and CDR2 sequences are SGHNT and YYREEE (reference sequence). Trimming cost V 2 bases and J 3 bases; bases outside gene matches: 8. CDR3 sequence reads: CASSLSGGAWTDTQYF. The CDR3 DNA reads as TGTGCCAGCAGCTTATCAGGGGGCGCATGGACAGATACGCAGTATTTT.

The CDR3 region has the DNA TGTGCCAGCAGTTACCCTGACTTGTGGAATACGCAGTATTTT. Translating it yields CASSYPDLWNTQYF. The chain is built from TRBV6-6 and TRBJ2-3; D is undetermined. Trimming took 2 bases from V and 7 from J, leaving 13 bases between them. This CDR3 has 14 amino acids. CDR1 is MNHNY, CDR2 SVGAGI, per germline (reference sequence).

This chain connects TRBV6-5 to TRBJ1-2, with TRBD1 matching over 9 bases. Germline-derived CDR1 and CDR2 are MNHEY and SVGAGI. The CDR3 covers 12 residues. The V gene end was trimmed by 5 bases and the J gene end by 8 bases; junction bases not matched to a gene: 3. The CDR3 nucleotides read TGTGCCAGCAGTAGGACAGGGGACGGCTACACCTTC. It yields the protein CASSRTGDGYTF.